Detailed here is one T cell receptor (beta chain). This clonotype was observed a handful of times. The target of this receptor is not known. No base quality information exists; no much larger clone differs at one position. The data belong to a study of neurological immune-mediated disorders (dated by TCRdb to about 2019). With respect to the entire study: Among the roughly 35 multiple sclerosis patients, relapsing-remitting MS accounted for around 30 and secondary progressive MS accounted for 3. Peripheral blood TCR-beta repertoires from patients with HTLV-I-associated myelopathy (HAM/TSP), patients with multiple sclerosis, and healthy controls were compared in the study using UMI-based sequencing. The approximately 110 TCR-beta libraries included longitudinal samples, technical triplicates and paired sorted CD4+ and CD8+ T-cell subsets alongside PBMC samples. Each longitudinal HAM/TSP and healthy donor was sampled at 3 time-points spaced at roughly 3-40 month intervals. Of the approximately 66 subjects in the cohort, some 15 were HAM/TSP patients, some 35 were multiple sclerosis patients, and some 20 were healthy controls. The study at large found these results: The MS cluster showed no association with clinical or MRI features, and the authors stated that larger cohorts are needed. Across subjects, expanded clones never shared an identical CDR3 amino acid sequence, which suggests that the TCR-beta repertoires in every group were private. The highest TCR clonal expansion was observed in HAM/TSP patients, whereas the lowest was observed in MS patients, even when compared with healthy controls. In phylogenetic analysis, the repertoires of 18 of 34 MS patients grouped into a cluster of related CDR3 sequences, which suggests a possible signature at the repertoire level.

Measured from the cysteine to the phenylalanine, the CDR3 is 16 residues long. CDR3 DNA only is kept here, 48 bases in frame from base 1. Compared with germline, V lacks 8 bases and J lacks 1 base; bases without a gene match: 10. For CDR1 and CDR2, the germline V gene lists KGHSH and LQKENI. According to the study, the label for this sample's time point signals: longitudinal time-point 1 (baseline). For unsorted PBMC libraries, 2 million PBMCs were used after storage in RNAlater at -80 degrees C until RNA extraction. The multiple sclerosis patients were enrolled in a US clinical protocol that used magnetic resonance imaging to evaluate disease progression. PBMCs were separated from peripheral blood using Ficoll-Hypaque density gradient centrifugation and then cryopreserved in liquid nitrogen. To synthesize cDNA, template-switch 5'RACE was performed with a primer carrying a 10-nucleotide random unique molecular identifier so that each TCR transcript was tagged. Each sequencing run produced over 180 million TCR-beta sequences covering 15-18 subjects. The RNeasy kit was used for extraction of total RNA. TCR-beta VDJ regions were amplified with primers for the TCR constant region and the 5'RACE anchor, using the KAPA Real-time Library Amplification kit. Sample indexes and Illumina adaptors were added in a first PCR, after which library yield was increased in a second PCR. After purification with Ampure beads, the TCR product of roughly 650 bp was size-selected on a 2% E-gel SizeSelection system. Before pooling, libraries had their quality checked on a Bioanalyzer, their concentration measured with Qubit, and their quantity determined with the Kapa Library Quantification kit. Paired-end 2 x 150 bp sequencing of the libraries was performed on an Illumina HiSeq 2500. To increase sequence diversity, about 24-32% phiX was spiked into each library pool. From the authors' description of their analysis: Quality-filtered reads were processed with the UMI-based MiGEC pipeline, which removed over 80% of raw TCR sequences during error correction. VDJ genes were aligned to IMGT germline references, and clonotypes were defined by unique CDR3 amino acid sequence plus V-J genes. Clonal expansion, Shannon diversity, and CDR3 relatedness (CalcPairwiseDistances, ClusterSamples) were evaluated with VDJtools, and phylogenetic trees were built with CLCbio workbench. Expanded clones were defined as having at least 8 unique UMIs, based on coefficient-of-variation modelling across technical triplicates. TCRdb passed the public sequencing reads through fastp at Q25 and MiXCR, retaining productive beta sequences. Rows with one shared CDR3 protein collapse into an entry with the most common genes and DNA. TCRdb, rather than the study authors, made the V and J calls. A total of under 40,000 distinct CDR3 sequences appear in this sample, around 3.1% of them only once. The top ten clones comprise about 8.3% of the sample.

Here the chain combines TRBV18 and TRBJ2-2; 7 central nucleotides agree with TRBD1. This TCR was sampled from a woman in her sixties or seventies with multiple sclerosis. The specimen was PBMCs. The nucleotides are TGTGCCAGCACCACCCTCAGGGGGAGGAACACCGGGGAGCTGTTTTTT. This gives the protein CASTTLRGRNTGELFF.